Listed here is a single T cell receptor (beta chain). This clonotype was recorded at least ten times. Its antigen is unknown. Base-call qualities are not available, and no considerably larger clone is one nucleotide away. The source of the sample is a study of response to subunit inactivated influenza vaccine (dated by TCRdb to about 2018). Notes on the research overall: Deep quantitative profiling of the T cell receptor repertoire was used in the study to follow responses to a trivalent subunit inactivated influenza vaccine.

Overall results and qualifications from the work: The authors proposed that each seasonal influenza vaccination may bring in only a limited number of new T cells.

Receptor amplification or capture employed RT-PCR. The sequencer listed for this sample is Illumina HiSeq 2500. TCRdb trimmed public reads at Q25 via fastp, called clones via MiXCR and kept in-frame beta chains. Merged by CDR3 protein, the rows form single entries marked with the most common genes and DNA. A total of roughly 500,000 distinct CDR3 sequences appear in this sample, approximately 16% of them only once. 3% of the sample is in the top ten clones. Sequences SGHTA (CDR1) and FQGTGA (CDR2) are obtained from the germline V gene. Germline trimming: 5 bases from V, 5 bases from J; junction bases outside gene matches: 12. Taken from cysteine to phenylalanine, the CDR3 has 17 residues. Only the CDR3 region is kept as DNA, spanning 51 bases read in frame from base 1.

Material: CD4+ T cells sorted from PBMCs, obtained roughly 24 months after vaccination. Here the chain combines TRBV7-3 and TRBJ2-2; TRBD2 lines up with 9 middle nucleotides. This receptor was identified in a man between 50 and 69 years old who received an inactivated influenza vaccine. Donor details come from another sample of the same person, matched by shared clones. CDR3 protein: CASSLNPTSGPTGELFF. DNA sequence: TGTGCCAGCAGCCTAAATCCCACTAGCGGGCCTACCGGGGAGCTGTTTTTT.